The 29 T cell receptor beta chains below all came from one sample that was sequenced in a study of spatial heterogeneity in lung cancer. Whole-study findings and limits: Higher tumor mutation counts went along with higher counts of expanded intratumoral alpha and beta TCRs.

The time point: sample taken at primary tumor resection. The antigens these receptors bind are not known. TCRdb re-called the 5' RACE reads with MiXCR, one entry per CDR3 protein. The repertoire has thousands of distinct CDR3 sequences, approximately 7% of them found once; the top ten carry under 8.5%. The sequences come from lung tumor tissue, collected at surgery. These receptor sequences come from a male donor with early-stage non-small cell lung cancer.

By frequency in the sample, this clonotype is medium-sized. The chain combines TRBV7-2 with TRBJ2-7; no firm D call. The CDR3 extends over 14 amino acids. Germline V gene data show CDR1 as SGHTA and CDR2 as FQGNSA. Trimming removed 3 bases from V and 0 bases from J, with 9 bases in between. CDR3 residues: CASSLGLSSYEQYF. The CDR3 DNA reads TGTGCCAGCAGCTTGGGCCTCTCCTCCTACGAGCAGTACTTC. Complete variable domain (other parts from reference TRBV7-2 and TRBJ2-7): GAGVSQSPSNKVTEKGKDVELRCDPISGHTALYWYRQSLGQGLEFLIYFQGNSAPDKSGLPSDRFSAERTGGSVSTLTIQRTQQEDSAVYLCASSLGLSSYEQYFGPGTRLTVT.

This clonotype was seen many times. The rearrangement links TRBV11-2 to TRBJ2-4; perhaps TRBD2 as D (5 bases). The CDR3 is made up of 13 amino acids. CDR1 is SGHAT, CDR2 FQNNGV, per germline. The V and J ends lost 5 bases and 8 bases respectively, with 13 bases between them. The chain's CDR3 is CASSTGGLDIQYF. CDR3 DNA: TGTGCCAGCAGCACCGGCGGACTGGACATTCAGTACTTC.

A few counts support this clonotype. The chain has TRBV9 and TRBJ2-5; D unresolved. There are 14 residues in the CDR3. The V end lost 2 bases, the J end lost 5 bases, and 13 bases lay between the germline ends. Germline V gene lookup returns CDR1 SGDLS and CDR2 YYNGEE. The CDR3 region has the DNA TGTGCCAGCAGCGTCGGTAGTACATCGGAGACCCAGTACTTC. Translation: CASSVGSTSETQYF.

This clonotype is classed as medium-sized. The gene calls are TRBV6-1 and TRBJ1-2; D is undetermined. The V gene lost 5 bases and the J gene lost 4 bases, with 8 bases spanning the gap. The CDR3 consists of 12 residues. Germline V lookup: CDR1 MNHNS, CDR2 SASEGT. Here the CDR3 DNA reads TGTGCCAGCAGTACGGGCTTCTATGGCTACACCTTC. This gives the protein CASSTGFYGYTF.

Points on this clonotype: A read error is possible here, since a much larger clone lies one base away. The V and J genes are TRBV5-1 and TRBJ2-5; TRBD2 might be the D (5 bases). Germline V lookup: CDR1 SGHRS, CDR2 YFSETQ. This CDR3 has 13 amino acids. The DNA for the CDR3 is TGCGTCAGCAGGAGGTCAGGCCAAGAGACCCAGTACTTC. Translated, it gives CVSRRSGQETQYF.

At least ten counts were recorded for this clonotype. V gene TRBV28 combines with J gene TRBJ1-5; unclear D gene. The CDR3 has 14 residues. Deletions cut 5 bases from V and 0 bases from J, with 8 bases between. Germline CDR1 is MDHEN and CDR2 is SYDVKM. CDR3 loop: CASSPSDSNQPQHF. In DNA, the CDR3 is TGTGCCAGCAGTCCCTCGGATAGCAATCAGCCCCAGCATTTT.

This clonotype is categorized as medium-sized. The CDR3 loop reads CASITGTYEQYF. As DNA, the CDR3 is TGTGCCAGCATCACCGGAACCTACGAGCAGTACTTC. This chain links TRBV2 with TRBJ2-7; unclear D gene. Germline CDR1 and CDR2: SNHLY and FYNNEI. This CDR3 is built from 12 residues. The ends were cut back, 7 bases at V and 2 bases at J, with 9 bases in the middle.

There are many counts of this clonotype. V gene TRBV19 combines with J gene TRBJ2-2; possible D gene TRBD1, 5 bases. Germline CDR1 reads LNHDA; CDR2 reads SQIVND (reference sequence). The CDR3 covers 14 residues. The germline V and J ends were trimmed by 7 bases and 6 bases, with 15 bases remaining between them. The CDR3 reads CASIKGHWAGELFF. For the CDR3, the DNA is TGTGCCAGTATTAAAGGACACTGGGCCGGGGAGCTGTTTTTT.

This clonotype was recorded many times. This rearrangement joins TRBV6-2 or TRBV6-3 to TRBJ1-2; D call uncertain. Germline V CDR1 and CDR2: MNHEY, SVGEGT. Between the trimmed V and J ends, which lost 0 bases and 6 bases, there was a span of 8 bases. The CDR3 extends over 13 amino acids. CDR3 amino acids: CASSYSTGDGYTF. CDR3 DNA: TGTGCCAGCAGTTACTCGACTGGGGATGGCTACACCTTC.

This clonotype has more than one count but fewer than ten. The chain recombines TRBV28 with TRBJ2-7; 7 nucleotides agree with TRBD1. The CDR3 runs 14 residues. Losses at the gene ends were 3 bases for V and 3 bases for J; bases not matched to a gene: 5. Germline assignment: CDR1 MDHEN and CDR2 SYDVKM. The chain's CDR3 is CASSFGGTDYEQYF. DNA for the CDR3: TGTGCCAGCAGTTTTGGTGGGACAGACTACGAGCAGTACTTC.

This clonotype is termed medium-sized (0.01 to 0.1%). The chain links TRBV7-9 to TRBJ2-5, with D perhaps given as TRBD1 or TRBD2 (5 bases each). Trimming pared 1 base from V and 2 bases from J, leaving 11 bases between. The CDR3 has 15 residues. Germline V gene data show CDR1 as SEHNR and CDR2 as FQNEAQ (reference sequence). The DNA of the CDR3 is TGTGCCAGCAGCTTAGGAGCGAGGGGACAAGAGACCCAGTACTTC. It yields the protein CASSLGARGQETQYF. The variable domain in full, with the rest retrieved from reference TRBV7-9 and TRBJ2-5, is DTGVSQNPRHKITKRGQNVTFRCDPISEHNRLYWYRQTLGQGPEFLTYFQNEAQLEKSRLLSDRFSAERPKGSFSTLEIQRTEQGDSAMYLCASSLGARGQETQYFGPGTRLLVL.

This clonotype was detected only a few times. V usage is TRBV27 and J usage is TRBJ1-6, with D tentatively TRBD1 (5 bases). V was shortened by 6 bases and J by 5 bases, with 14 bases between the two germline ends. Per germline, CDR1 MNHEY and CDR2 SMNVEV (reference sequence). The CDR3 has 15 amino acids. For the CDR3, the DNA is TGTGCCAGCAGAGAAGGGGCAGTTAATAATTCACCCCTCCACTTT. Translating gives CASREGAVNNSPLHF.

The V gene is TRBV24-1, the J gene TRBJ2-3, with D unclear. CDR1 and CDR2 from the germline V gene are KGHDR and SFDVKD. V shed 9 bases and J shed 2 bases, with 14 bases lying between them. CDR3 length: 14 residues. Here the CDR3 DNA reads TGTGCCACCGCAGCCGGGCAAACCACAGATACGCAGTATTTT. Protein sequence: CATAAGQTTDTQYF.

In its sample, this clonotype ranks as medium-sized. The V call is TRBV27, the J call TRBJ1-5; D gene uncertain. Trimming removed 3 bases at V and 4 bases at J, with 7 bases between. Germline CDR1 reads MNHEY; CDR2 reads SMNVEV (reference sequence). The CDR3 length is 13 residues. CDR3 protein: CASSFGLNQPQHF. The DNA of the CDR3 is TGTGCCAGCAGTTTCGGGCTGAATCAGCCCCAGCATTTT.

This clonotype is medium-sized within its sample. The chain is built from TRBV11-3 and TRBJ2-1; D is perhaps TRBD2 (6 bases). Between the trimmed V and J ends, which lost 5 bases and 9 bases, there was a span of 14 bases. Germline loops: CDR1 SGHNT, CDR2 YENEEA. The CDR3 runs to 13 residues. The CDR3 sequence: CASSNQQTSEQFF. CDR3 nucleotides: TGTGCCAGCAGCAACCAGCAGACTAGTGAGCAGTTCTTC.

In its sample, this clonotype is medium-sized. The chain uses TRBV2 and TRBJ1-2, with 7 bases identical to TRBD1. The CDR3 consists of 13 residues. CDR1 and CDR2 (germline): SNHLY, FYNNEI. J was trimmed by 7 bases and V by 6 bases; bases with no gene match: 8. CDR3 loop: CASSATGDSGYTF. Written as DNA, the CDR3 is TGTGCCAGCAGCGCAACAGGGGACAGTGGCTACACCTTC.

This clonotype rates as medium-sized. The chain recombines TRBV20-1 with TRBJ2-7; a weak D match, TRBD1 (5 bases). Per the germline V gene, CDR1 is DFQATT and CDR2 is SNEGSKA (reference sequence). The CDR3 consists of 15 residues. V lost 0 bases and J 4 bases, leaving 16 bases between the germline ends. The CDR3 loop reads CSARDRAPSVYEQYF. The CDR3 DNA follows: TGCAGTGCTAGAGACAGGGCCCCTTCGGTGTACGAGCAGTACTTC.

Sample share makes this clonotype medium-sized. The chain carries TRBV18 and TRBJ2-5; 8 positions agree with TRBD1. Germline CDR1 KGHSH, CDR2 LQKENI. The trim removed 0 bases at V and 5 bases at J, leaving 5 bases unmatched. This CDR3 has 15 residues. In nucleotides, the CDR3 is TGTGCCAGCTCACCACCAAGGACAGGGATCGAGACCCAGTACTTC. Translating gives CASSPPRTGIETQYF.

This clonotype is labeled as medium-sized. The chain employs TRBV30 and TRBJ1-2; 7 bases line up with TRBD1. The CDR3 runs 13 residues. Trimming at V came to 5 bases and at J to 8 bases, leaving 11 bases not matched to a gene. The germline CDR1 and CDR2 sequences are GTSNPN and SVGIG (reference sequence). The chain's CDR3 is CAWEKQGLYGYTF. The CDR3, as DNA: TGTGCCTGGGAAAAACAGGGGCTATACGGCTACACCTTC.

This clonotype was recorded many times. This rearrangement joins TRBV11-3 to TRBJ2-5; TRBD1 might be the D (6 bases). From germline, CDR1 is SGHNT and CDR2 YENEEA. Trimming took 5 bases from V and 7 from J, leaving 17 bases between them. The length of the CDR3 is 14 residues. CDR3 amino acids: CASSRSTGDGTQYF. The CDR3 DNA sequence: TGTGCCAGCAGCCGTTCGACAGGCGACGGGACCCAGTACTTC.

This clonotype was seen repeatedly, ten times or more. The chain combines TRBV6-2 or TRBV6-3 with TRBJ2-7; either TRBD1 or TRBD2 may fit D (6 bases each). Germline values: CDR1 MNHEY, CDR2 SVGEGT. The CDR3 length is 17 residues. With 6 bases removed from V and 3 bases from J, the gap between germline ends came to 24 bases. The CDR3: CASRSIEGGVRYYEQYF. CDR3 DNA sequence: TGTGCCAGCAGATCGATAGAGGGGGGAGTACGATACTACGAGCAGTACTTC.

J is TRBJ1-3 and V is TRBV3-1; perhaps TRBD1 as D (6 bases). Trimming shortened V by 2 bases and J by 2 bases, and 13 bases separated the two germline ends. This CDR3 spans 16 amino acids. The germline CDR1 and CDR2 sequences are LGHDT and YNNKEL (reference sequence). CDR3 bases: TGTGCCAGCAGCCAATCCCCGCGACAGGCTGGAAACACCATATATTTT. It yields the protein CASSQSPRQAGNTIYF.

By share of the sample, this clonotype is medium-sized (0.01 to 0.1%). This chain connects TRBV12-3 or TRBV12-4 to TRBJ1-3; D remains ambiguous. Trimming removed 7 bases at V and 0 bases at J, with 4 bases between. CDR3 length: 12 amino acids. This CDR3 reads CASTLSGNTIYF. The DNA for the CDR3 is TGTGCCAGCACCCTCTCTGGAAACACCATATATTTT.

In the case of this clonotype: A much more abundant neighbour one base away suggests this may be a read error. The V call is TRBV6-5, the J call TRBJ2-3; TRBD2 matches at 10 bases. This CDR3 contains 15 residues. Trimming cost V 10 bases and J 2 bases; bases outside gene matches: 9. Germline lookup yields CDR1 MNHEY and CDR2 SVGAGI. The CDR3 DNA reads TGTGCCATCAGCCTAGCGGGGGCTACCACAGATACGCAGTATTTT. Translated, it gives CAISLAGATTDTQYF.

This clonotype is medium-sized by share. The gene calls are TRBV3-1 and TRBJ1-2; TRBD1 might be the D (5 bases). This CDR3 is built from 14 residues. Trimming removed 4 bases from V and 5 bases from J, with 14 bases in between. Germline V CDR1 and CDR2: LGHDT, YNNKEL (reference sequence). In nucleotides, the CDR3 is TGTGCCAGCAGCCCCCGGTCCGAGGGGTATGGCTACACCTTC. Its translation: CASSPRSEGYGYTF.

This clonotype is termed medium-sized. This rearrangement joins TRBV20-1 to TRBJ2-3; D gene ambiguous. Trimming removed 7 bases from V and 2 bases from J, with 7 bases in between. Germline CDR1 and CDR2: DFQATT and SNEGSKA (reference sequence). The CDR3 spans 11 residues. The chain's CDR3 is CSGVHTDTQYF. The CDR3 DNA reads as TGCAGTGGGGTCCACACAGATACGCAGTATTTT.

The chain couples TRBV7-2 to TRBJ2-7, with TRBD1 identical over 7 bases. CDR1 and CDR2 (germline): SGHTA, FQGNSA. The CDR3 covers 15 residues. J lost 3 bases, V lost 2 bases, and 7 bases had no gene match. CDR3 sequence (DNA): TGTGCCAGCAGCTTAAGGGGGCCTCAGTACTACGAGCAGTACTTC. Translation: CASSLRGPQYYEQYF.

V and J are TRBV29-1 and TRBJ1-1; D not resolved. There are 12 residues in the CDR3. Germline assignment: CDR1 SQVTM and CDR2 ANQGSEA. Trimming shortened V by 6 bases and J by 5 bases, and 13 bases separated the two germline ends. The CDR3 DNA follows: TGCAGCGTCGGGGAACGAGGTACTGAAGCTTTCTTT. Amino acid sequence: CSVGERGTEAFF.

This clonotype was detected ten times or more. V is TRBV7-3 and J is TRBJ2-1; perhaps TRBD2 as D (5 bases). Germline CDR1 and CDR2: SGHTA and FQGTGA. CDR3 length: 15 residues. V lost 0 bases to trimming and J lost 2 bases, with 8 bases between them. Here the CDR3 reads CASSLTPGAYNEQFF. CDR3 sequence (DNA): TGTGCCAGCAGCTTAACCCCCGGGGCCTACAATGAGCAGTTCTTC.